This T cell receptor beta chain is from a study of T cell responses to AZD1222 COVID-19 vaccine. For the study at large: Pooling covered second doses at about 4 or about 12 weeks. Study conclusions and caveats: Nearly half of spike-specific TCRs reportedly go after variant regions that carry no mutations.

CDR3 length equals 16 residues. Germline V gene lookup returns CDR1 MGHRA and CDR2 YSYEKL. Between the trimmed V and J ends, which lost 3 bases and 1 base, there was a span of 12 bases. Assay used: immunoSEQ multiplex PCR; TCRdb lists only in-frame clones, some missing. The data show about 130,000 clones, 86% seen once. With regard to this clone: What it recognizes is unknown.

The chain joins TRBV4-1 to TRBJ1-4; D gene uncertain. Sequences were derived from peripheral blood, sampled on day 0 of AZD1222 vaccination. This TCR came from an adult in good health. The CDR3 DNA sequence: TGCGCCAGCAGCCAGCAACAAGCGGTAACTAATGAAAAACTGTTTTTT. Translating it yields CASSQQQAVTNEKLFF.